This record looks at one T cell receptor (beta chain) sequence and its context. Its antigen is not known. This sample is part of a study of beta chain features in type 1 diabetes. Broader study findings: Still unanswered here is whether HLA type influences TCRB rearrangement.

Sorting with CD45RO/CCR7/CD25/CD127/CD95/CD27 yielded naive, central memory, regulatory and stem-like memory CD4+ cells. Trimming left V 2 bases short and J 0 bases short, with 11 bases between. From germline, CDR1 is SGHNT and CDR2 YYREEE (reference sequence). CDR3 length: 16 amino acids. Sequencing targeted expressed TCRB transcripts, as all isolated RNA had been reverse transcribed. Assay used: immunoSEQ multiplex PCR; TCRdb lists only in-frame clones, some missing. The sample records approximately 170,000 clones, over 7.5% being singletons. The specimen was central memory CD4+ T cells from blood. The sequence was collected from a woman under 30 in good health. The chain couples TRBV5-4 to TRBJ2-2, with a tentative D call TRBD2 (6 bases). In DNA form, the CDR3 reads TGTGCCAGCAGCTTAGAGATAGCGGCGAACACCGGGGAGCTGTTTTTT. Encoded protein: CASSLEIAANTGELFF. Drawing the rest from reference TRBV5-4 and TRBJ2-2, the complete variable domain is ETGVTQSPTHLIKTRGQQVTLRCSSQSGHNTVSWYQQALGQGPQFIFQYYREEENGRGNFPPRFSGLQFPNYSSELNVNALELDDSALYLCASSLEIAANTGELFFGEGSRLTVL.